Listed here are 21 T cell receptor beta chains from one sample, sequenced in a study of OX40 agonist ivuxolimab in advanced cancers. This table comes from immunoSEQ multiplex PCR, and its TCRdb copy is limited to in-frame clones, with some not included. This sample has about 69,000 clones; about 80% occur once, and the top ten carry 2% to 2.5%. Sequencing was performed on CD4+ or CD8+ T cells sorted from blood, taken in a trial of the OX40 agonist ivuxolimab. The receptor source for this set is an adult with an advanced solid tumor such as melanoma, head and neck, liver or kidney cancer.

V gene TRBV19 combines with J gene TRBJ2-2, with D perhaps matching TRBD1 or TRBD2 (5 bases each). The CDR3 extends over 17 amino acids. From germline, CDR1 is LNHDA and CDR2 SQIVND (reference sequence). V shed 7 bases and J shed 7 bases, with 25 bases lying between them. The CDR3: CASKDLGTGSGRGELFF. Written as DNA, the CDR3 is TGTGCCAGTAAGGACCTCGGGACGGGGAGTGGTCGCGGGGAGCTGTTTTTT.

CDR3 nucleotide sequence: TGCGCCAGCAGCCTCGGATGGGGGGCAAGCACAGATACGCAGTATTTT. This encodes CASSLGWGASTDTQYF. The chain employs TRBV4-1 and TRBJ2-3, with D possibly called TRBD1 or TRBD2 (6 bases each). V lost 4 bases and J 0 bases, leaving 14 bases between the germline ends. Germline V CDR1 and CDR2: MGHRA, YSYEKL. The CDR3 loop spans 16 amino acids.

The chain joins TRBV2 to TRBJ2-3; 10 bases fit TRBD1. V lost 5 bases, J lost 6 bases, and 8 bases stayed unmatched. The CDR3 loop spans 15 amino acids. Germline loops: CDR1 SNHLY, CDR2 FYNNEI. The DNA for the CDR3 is TGTGCCAGCAGTTTGGGACAGGGGATGGGGGATACGCAGTATTTT. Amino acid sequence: CASSLGQGMGDTQYF. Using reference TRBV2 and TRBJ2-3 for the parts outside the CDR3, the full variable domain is EPEVTQTPSHQVTQMGQEVILRCVPISNHLYFYWYRQILGQKVEFLVSFYNNEISEKSEIFDDQFSVERPDGSNFTLKIRSTKLEDSAMYFCASSLGQGMGDTQYFGPGTRLTVL.

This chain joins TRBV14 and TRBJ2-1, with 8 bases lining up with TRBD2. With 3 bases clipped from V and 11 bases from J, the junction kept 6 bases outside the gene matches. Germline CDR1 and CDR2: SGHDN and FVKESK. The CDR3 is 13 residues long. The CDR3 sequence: CASSHQTSGKQFF. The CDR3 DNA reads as TGTGCCAGCAGCCACCAAACTAGCGGAAAGCAGTTCTTC.

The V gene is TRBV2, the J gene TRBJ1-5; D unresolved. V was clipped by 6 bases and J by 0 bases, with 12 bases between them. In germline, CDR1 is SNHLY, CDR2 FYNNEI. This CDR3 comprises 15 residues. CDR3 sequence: CASRETGRSNQPQHF. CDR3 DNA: TGTGCCAGCAGGGAGACCGGACGTAGCAATCAGCCCCAGCATTTT.

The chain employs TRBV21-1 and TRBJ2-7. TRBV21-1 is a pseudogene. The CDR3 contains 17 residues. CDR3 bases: TGTGCCAGCAGCAAGGAGCCGGGCTCAATGAGCTCCTACGAGCAGTACTTC. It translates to CASSKEPGSMSSYEQYF.

CDR3 amino acids: CASSPTRGRETQYF. The CDR3 DNA reads TGTGCCAGCTCACCAACCAGGGGGCGGGAGACCCAGTACTTC. The gene calls are TRBV18 and TRBJ2-5; 8 nucleotides line up with TRBD1. With V trimmed by 2 bases and J by 5 bases, 4 bases remained unmatched. Germline CDR1 and CDR2: KGHSH and LQKENI. The CDR3 spans 14 residues.

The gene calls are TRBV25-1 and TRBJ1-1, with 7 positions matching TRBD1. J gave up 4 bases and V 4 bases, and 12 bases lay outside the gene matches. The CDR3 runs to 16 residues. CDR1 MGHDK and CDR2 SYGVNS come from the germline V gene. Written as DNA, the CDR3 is TGTGCCAGCAGTGCCCCGGGAGGGGGCCACACCACTGAAGCTTTCTTT. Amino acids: CASSAPGGGHTTEAFF.

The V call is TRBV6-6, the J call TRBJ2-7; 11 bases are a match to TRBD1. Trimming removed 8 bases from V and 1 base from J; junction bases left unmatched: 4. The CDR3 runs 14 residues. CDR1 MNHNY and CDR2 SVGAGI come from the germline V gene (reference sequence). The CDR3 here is CASGGTGGSYEQYF. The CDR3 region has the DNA TGTGCCAGCGGGGGGACAGGGGGTTCCTACGAGCAGTACTTC.

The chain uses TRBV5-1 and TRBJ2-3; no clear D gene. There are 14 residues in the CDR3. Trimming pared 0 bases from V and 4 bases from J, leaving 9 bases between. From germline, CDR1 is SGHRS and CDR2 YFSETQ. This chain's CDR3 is CASSLGSEPDTQYF. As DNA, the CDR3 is TGCGCCAGCAGCTTGGGATCGGAACCAGATACGCAGTATTTT.

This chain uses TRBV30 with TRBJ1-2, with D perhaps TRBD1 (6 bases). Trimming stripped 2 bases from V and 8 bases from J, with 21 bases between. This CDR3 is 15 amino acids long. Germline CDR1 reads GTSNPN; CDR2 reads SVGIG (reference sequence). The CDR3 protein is CAWSRSGRGGGGYTF. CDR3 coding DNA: TGTGCCTGGAGTAGATCCGGCAGGGGAGGTGGGGGCTACACCTTC.

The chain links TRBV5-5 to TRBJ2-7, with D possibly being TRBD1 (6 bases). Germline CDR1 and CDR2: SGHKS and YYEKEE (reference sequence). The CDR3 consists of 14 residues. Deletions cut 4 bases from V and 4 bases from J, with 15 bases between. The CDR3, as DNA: TGTGCCAGCAGCGTACTTGGGGGCGAGTACGAGCAGTACTTC. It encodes CASSVLGGEYEQYF.

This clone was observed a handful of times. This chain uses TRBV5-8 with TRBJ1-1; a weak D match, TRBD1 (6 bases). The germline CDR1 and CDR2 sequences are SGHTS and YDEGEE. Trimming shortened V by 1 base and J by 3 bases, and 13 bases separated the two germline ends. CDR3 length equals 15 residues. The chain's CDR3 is CASSLRGAYYTEAFF. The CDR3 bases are TGTGCCAGCAGCTTGCGGGGGGCTTATTACACTGAAGCTTTCTTT.

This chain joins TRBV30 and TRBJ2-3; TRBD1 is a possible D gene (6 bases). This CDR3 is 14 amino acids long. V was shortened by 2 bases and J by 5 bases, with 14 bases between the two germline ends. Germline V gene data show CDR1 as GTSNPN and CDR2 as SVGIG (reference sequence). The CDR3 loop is CAWSKTRTVDTQYF. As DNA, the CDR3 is TGTGCCTGGAGTAAAACCCGGACAGTAGATACGCAGTATTTT.

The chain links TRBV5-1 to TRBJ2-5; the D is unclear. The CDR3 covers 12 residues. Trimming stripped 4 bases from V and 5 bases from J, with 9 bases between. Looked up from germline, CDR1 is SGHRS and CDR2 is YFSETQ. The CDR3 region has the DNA TGCGCCAGCAGCCCCGGAAAGGAGACCCAGTACTTC. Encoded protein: CASSPGKETQYF.

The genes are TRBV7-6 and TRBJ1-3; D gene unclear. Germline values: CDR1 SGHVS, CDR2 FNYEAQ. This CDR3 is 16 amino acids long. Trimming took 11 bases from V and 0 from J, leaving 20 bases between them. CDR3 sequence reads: CASSREQALSGNTIYF. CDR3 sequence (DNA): TGTGCCTCCAGCAGAGAGCAGGCCCTCTCTGGAAACACCATATATTTT.

CDR3 bases: TGTGCCAGCAGTGGACACATGGGAGGGGCCAACGTCCTGACTTTC. This sequence encodes CASSGHMGGANVLTF. The V gene is TRBV6-1, the J gene TRBJ2-6; D gene uncertain. This CDR3 has 15 residues. Trimming cost V 4 bases and J 4 bases, with 11 bases left between them. CDR1 is MNHNS, CDR2 SASEGT, per germline.

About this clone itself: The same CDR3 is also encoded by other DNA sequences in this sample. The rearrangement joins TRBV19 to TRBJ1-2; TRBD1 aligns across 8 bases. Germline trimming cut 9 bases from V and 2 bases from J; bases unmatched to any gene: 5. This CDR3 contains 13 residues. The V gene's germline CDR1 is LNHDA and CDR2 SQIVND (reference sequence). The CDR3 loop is CASSTGANYGYTF. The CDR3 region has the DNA TGTGCCAGCTCGACAGGGGCGAACTATGGCTACACCTTC.

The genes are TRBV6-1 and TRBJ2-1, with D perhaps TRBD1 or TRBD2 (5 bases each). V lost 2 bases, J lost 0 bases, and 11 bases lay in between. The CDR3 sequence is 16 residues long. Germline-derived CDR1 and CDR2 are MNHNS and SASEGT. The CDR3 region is CASSERGASSYNEQFF. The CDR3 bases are TGTGCCAGCAGTGAACGGGGCGCAAGCTCCTACAATGAGCAGTTCTTC.

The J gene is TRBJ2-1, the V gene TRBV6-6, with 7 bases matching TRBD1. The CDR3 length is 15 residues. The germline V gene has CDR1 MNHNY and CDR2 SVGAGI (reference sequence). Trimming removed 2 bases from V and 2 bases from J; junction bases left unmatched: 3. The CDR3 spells CASSYEGGPYNEQFF. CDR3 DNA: TGTGCCAGCAGTTACGAAGGGGGCCCCTACAATGAGCAGTTCTTC.

CDR3 DNA sequence: TGTGCCAGCTCTCAAGGGCAGGGATCCCACGAGCAGTACTTC. Translated: CASSQGQGSHEQYF. The V call is TRBV21-1, the J call TRBJ2-7; TRBD1 was called by the table and not checked on the DNA. TRBV21-1 is deemed a pseudogene. The CDR3 has 14 amino acids.